Detailed here is one T cell receptor (beta chain). Its antigen remains unidentified. Measured with immunoSEQ multiplex PCR; TCRdb has only the in-frame clones, and not every one. This table has fewer than 120,000 clones, about 93% appearing once. The data originate from a study of graft-versus-host responses after intestinal transplantation. The wider study: The recipients all started with anti-thymocyte globulin induction and then took tacrolimus and steroids for 3 to 4 years. Findings of the study overall: Recipient-marrow GvH clones were detected, some having first appeared in ileum or blood. Early post-transplant declines in HvG were associated with peak levels of circulating GvH clones.

Germline V gene sequence: CDR1 SGHDT, CDR2 YYEEEE. This CDR3 comprises 12 residues. The junction had 1 base not matched to a gene; V was cut back by 0 bases and J by 10 bases. V usage is TRBV5-6 and J usage is TRBJ2-4; 7 positions agree with TRBD1. The material was unstimulated CD8+ T cells sorted from spleen or lymph node cells, obtained before intestinal transplant. The sequence derives from a human donor who received an intestinal transplant. Here the CDR3 DNA reads TGTGCCAGCAGCTTGGGACAGGGAATTCAGTACTTC. Residues: CASSLGQGIQYF.